One sample yielded the 31 T cell receptor beta chains listed below, sequenced in a study of STAT5B mutations in CD4+ large granular lymphocyte leukemia. Clones were sequenced by immunoSEQ multiplex PCR, and TCRdb holds only the in-frame ones, with some missing. Of around 29,000 clones listed, 78% are singletons. The sequenced sample was CD4+ T cells from blood buffy coats. All receptors come from a human donor in good health.

The chain links TRBV5-6 to TRBJ1-2, with D unclear. The CDR3 extends over 13 amino acids. The V end lost 5 bases, the J end lost 5 bases, and 13 bases lay between the germline ends. CDR1 is SGHDT and CDR2 is YYEEEE in the germline V gene. CDR3 in amino acids: CASRPPAGYGYTF. CDR3 coding DNA: TGTGCCAGCAGACCGCCAGCCGGGTATGGCTACACCTTC.

The chain combines TRBV10-3 with TRBJ1-3; D unclear. The CDR3 extends over 12 amino acids. CDR1 is ENHRY and CDR2 is SYGVKD in the germline V gene. V was trimmed by 6 bases and J by 0 bases, leaving 3 bases between them. In nucleotides, the CDR3 is TGTGCCATCAGCAACTCTGGAAACACCATATATTTT. This sequence encodes CAISNSGNTIYF.

This clone was seen a single time. The chain couples TRBV6-5 to TRBJ1-5; D unclear. V was pared by 6 bases and J by 4 bases, with 10 bases between. The CDR3 is 13 amino acids. Germline lookup yields CDR1 MNHEY and CDR2 SVGAGI. CDR3 residues: CASSPVVNQPQHF. In DNA, the CDR3 is TGTGCCAGCAGCCCGGTTGTGAATCAGCCCCAGCATTTT.

The chain recombines TRBV19 with TRBJ2-3, with 7 nucleotides matching TRBD1. The V segment lost 6 bases and the J segment 1 base; nucleotides outside the gene matches: 10. The germline V gene has CDR1 LNHDA and CDR2 SQIVND (reference sequence). The CDR3 loop spans 16 amino acids. CDR3 sequence: CASSLLQGLGTDTQYF. Written as DNA, the CDR3 is TGTGCCAGTAGCCTGTTACAGGGGCTCGGCACAGATACGCAGTATTTT. Full variable domain (rest looked up from reference TRBV19 and TRBJ2-3): DGGITQSPKYLFRKEGQNVTLSCEQNLNHDAMYWYRQDPGQGLRLIYYSQIVNDFQKGDIAEGYSVSREKKESFPLTVTSAQKNPTAFYLCASSLLQGLGTDTQYFGPGTRLTVL.

This chain uses TRBV27 with TRBJ1-6; a weak D match, TRBD1 (6 bases). This CDR3 contains 15 residues. In germline, CDR1 is MNHEY, CDR2 SMNVEV (reference sequence). V dropped 0 bases and J dropped 9 bases, with 12 bases sitting between them. The DNA of the CDR3 is TGTGCCAGCAGTTTATCGAGAGGGGGAAGTTCACCCCTCCACTTT. The encoded protein is CASSLSRGGSSPLHF.

The chain couples TRBV5-4 to TRBJ2-2, with D maybe TRBD2 (6 bases). V was shortened by 4 bases and J by 0 bases, with 16 bases between the two germline ends. Germline-derived CDR1 and CDR2 are SGHNT and YYREEE (reference sequence). This CDR3 is built from 17 residues. In nucleotides, the CDR3 is TGTGCCAGCAGCCCCCCCGGGAGCCCGGCGAACACCGGGGAGCTGTTTTTT. Translating gives CASSPPGSPANTGELFF.

This clone appeared once. The chain has TRBV2 and TRBJ2-1, with TRBD2 identical over 12 bases. This CDR3 contains 15 residues. The V gene's germline CDR1 is SNHLY and CDR2 FYNNEI. The V segment lost 5 bases and the J segment 4 bases; nucleotides outside the gene matches: 3. Here the CDR3 DNA reads TGTGCCAGCAGTCGGACTAGCGGGACATACAATGAGCAGTTCTTC. Its protein product is CASSRTSGTYNEQFF. Supplemented by reference TRBV2 and TRBJ2-1, the full variable domain reads EPEVTQTPSHQVTQMGQEVILRCVPISNHLYFYWYRQILGQKVEFLVSFYNNEISEKSEIFDDQFSVERPDGSNFTLKIRSTKLEDSAMYFCASSRTSGTYNEQFFGPGTRLTVL.

The J gene is TRBJ2-2, the V gene TRBV11-3; D remains unclear. Per the germline V gene, CDR1 is SGHNT and CDR2 is YENEEA. V dropped 5 bases and J dropped 2 bases, with 9 bases sitting between them. This CDR3 is built from 14 residues. The CDR3 is CASSPHENTGELFF. DNA of the CDR3: TGTGCCAGCAGCCCTCACGAAAACACCGGGGAGCTGTTTTTT.

Comments on this clone: One end of the junction fails to match germline, which may point to a read error. This chain links TRBV11-2 with TRBJ1-2; a weak D match, TRBD1 (6 bases). Germline values: CDR1 SGHAT, CDR2 FQNNGV. The CDR3 is 15 amino acids. In DNA form, the CDR3 reads TGTGCCAGCAGCTTAGATCGGGCCAGGGGTTATGCCTACACCTTC. Its translation is CASSLDRARGYAYTF.

This clone is a singleton in its sample. The V gene is TRBV14, the J gene TRBJ1-1; D remains unclear. CDR1 and CDR2 from the germline V gene are SGHDN and FVKESK. This CDR3 contains 13 residues. The V and J ends lost 0 bases and 2 bases respectively, with 4 bases between them. The CDR3 region is CASSQDGNTEAFF. As DNA, the CDR3 is TGTGCCAGCAGCCAAGATGGCAACACTGAAGCTTTCTTT.

This chain uses TRBV30 with TRBJ2-1; 10 nucleotides agree with TRBD2. This CDR3 contains 15 residues. In germline, CDR1 is GTSNPN, CDR2 SVGIG (reference sequence). V lost 2 bases to trimming and J lost 12 bases; unmatched junction nucleotides: 13. The CDR3 reads CAWSPETSGPLGQFF. In nucleotides, the CDR3 is TGTGCCTGGAGTCCCGAGACTAGCGGGCCACTCGGGCAGTTCTTC.

The V gene is TRBV19, the J gene TRBJ1-5; maybe TRBD1 (5 bases). Trimming left V 2 bases short and J 6 bases short, with 8 bases between. CDR3 size: 13 residues. CDR1 LNHDA and CDR2 SQIVND come from the germline V gene (reference sequence). The CDR3 is CASSISGVQPQHF. The CDR3 DNA is TGTGCCAGTAGTATATCGGGGGTTCAGCCCCAGCATTTT.

J is TRBJ2-2 and V is TRBV9; D remains ambiguous. Germline lookup yields CDR1 SGDLS and CDR2 YYNGEE. CDR3 length: 16 residues. V lost 3 bases, J lost 0 bases, and 12 bases lay in between. The CDR3 spells CASSARLTANTGELFF. CDR3 nucleotide sequence: TGTGCCAGCAGCGCAAGACTTACCGCGAACACCGGGGAGCTGTTTTTT.

The chain is built from TRBV7-9 and TRBJ1-1; D not resolved. The V and J ends lost 5 bases and 3 bases respectively, with 7 bases between them. Germline V CDR1 and CDR2: SEHNR, FQNEAQ (reference sequence). This CDR3 region has 12 residues. CDR3 amino acids: CASSRWDTEAFF. CDR3 in DNA: TGTGCCAGCAGCCGCTGGGACACTGAAGCTTTCTTT.

A few counts support this clone. This chain connects TRBV10-1 to TRBJ2-7; 8 bases fit TRBD1. Germline V gene lookup returns CDR1 WNHNN and CDR2 SYGVQD (reference sequence). The CDR3 length is 14 residues. The J segment lost 0 bases and the V segment lost 6 bases, leaving 4 bases of the junction unmatched. The DNA for the CDR3 is TGCGCCAGCAGCGGGACAGGCGACTCCTACGAGCAGTACTTC. Its translation is CASSGTGDSYEQYF.

This clone was picked up a small number of times. The chain carries TRBV13 and TRBJ1-1; D not certain. This CDR3 region has 12 residues. CDR1 PRHDT and CDR2 FYEKMQ come from the germline V gene (reference sequence). Trimming removed 5 bases at V and 4 bases at J, with 8 bases between. Here the CDR3 DNA reads TGTGCCAGCAGCCCCTGGGGCACTGAAGCTTTCTTT. Its protein is CASSPWGTEAFF.

V usage is TRBV19 and J usage is TRBJ1-4, with D possibly matching TRBD1 (5 bases). Trimming stripped 2 bases from V and 5 bases from J, with 12 bases between. This CDR3 is built from 15 residues. Germline lookup yields CDR1 LNHDA and CDR2 SQIVND (reference sequence). DNA for the CDR3: TGTGCCAGTAGTATACAAGACAGCAACAATGAAAAACTGTTTTTT. Protein: CASSIQDSNNEKLFF.

The chain recombines TRBV6-1 with TRBJ1-5, with a possible D match to TRBD1 (5 bases). V lost 3 bases to trimming and J lost 0 bases, with 12 bases between them. The CDR3 runs to 16 residues. Germline V CDR1 and CDR2: MNHNS, SASEGT. CDR3 sequence (DNA): TGTGCCAGCAGTGACCCCACAGGTATTAGCAATCAGCCCCAGCATTTT. It encodes CASSDPTGISNQPQHF.

CDR3 residues: CASSQVEGTGGEKLFF. CDR3 nucleotides: TGCGCCAGCAGCCAAGTTGAGGGGACAGGGGGTGAAAAACTGTTTTTT. The chain couples TRBV4-1 to TRBJ1-4, with 11 nucleotides matching TRBD1. The CDR3 has 16 amino acids. V lost 1 base and J lost 7; bases outside the gene matches: 5. Looked up from germline, CDR1 is MGHRA and CDR2 is YSYEKL.

This clone came up a few times. The J gene is TRBJ1-5, the V gene TRBV2; tentatively, D is TRBD1 (6 bases). Per the germline V gene, CDR1 is SNHLY and CDR2 is FYNNEI. This CDR3 has 15 residues. With 5 bases removed from V and 3 bases from J, the gap between germline ends came to 14 bases. The CDR3 spells CASSQQGLDNQPQHF. The CDR3 DNA sequence: TGTGCCAGCAGTCAACAGGGATTGGACAATCAGCCCCAGCATTTT.

This rearrangement joins TRBV10-2 to TRBJ1-6; the D is unclear. The CDR3 is 13 residues long. Looked up from germline, CDR1 is WSHSY and CDR2 is SAAADI. V was clipped by 0 bases and J by 10 bases, with 7 bases between them. The CDR3 spells CASSESGGSPLHF. As DNA, the CDR3 is TGCGCCAGCAGTGAGTCGGGTGGATCACCCCTCCACTTT.

The chain links TRBV25-1 to TRBJ2-3, with 7 bases fitting TRBD2. The ends lost 3 bases at V and 6 bases at J; junction bases unmatched: 12. CDR3 length equals 16 residues. Germline V gives CDR1 MGHDK, CDR2 SYGVNS. The CDR3 DNA reads TGTGCCAGCAGTGAGCCTCTGGGGGACGGGGGGGATACGCAGTATTTT. This sequence encodes CASSEPLGDGGDTQYF.

The chain recombines TRBV5-1 with TRBJ2-3; TRBD1 matches 8 bases. This CDR3 spans 14 amino acids. With 6 bases clipped from V and 2 bases from J, the junction kept 5 bases outside the gene matches. Looked up from germline, CDR1 is SGHRS and CDR2 is YFSETQ. The CDR3 here is CASMGGQDTDTQYF. DNA of the CDR3: TGCGCCAGCATGGGGGGACAGGACACAGATACGCAGTATTTT.

This rearrangement joins TRBV4-1 to TRBJ2-3, with TRBD2 identical over 7 bases. The germline V gene encodes CDR1 MGHRA and CDR2 YSYEKL. J lost 5 bases, V lost 4 bases, and 15 bases had no gene match. The CDR3 has 17 residues. CDR3 DNA: TGCGCCAGCAGCCTAAGCGGTCTAGCGGACTTTGGAGATACGCAGTATTTT. It yields the protein CASSLSGLADFGDTQYF.

CDR3 nucleotide sequence: TGTGCCAGCAGTGATGCCCGGGAATGGGCAGAGACCCAGTACTTC. Protein sequence: CASSDAREWAETQYF. The V and J genes are TRBV6-1 and TRBJ2-5, with D possibly matching TRBD2 (5 bases). CDR1 and CDR2 from the germline V gene are MNHNS and SASEGT. This CDR3 is built from 15 residues. Trimming took off 3 bases at V and 4 bases at J, with 15 bases between the two ends.

The V gene is TRBV25-1, the J gene TRBJ2-5, with 9 bases lining up with TRBD2. J was trimmed by 7 bases and V by 0 bases; bases with no gene match: 12. The CDR3 runs to 17 residues. Germline CDR1 reads MGHDK; CDR2 reads SYGVNS. The CDR3 protein is CASSEYAGLAGRGTQYF. Here the CDR3 DNA reads TGTGCCAGCAGTGAATACGCGGGGCTAGCGGGGCGGGGGACCCAGTACTTC.

The chain uses TRBV6-6 and TRBJ1-5; D unclear. The germline V gene encodes CDR1 MNHNY and CDR2 SVGAGI (reference sequence). The CDR3 is 15 amino acids. V was pared by 4 bases and J by 4 bases, with 14 bases between. The CDR3 DNA sequence: TGTGCCAGCAGTTCGCGACAAACACCAAATCAGCCCCAGCATTTT. Its protein product is CASSSRQTPNQPQHF.

This clone occurred once. The chain employs TRBV9 and TRBJ1-5; 10 bases match TRBD1. Per the germline V gene, CDR1 is SGDLS and CDR2 is YYNGEE. Trimming removed 3 bases from V and 6 bases from J; junction bases left unmatched: 3. The CDR3 runs 14 residues. CDR3 region: CASSGQGAGQPQHF. CDR3 nucleotide sequence: TGTGCCAGCAGCGGACAGGGGGCAGGTCAGCCCCAGCATTTT.

This chain joins TRBV6-6 and TRBJ1-2, with a possible D match to TRBD1 (5 bases). The CDR3 consists of 14 residues. Germline loops: CDR1 MNHNY, CDR2 SVGAGI (reference sequence). Trimming removed 6 bases from V and 4 bases from J, with 15 bases in between. CDR3 amino acids: CASSPGFKAYGYTF. Written as DNA, the CDR3 is TGTGCCAGCAGCCCAGGGTTCAAAGCCTATGGCTACACCTTC.

This CDR3 reads CASSDVGGQFF. The CDR3 DNA sequence: TGTGCCAGCAGTGACGTGGGGGGGCAGTTCTTC. The chain uses TRBV6-1 and TRBJ2-1; D is possibly TRBD2 (6 bases). V lost 3 bases and J lost 12, with 9 bases in between. The CDR3 is 11 amino acids. CDR1 and CDR2 from the germline V gene are MNHNS and SASEGT.

There are a few counts of this clone. The V gene is TRBV5-1, the J gene TRBJ1-1, with D uncertain. Germline values: CDR1 SGHRS, CDR2 YFSETQ. The ends were cut back, 0 bases at V and 2 bases at J, with 8 bases in the middle. The CDR3 extends over 14 amino acids. CDR3: CASSLDRKNTEAFF. The CDR3 DNA sequence: TGCGCCAGCAGCTTGGACCGGAAAAACACTGAAGCTTTCTTT. The full variable domain, completed using reference TRBV5-1 and TRBJ1-1, is KAGVTQTPRYLIKTRGQQVTLSCSPISGHRSVSWYQQTPGQGLQFLFEYFSETQRNKGNFPGRFSGRQFSNSRSEMNVSTLELGDSALYLCASSLDRKNTEAFFGQGTRLTVV.